This T cell receptor (beta chain) derives from a study of technical replicates of blood from several donors. The repertoire was sequenced with immunoSEQ multiplex PCR; TCRdb's copy has only in-frame clones and lacks some. The table records roughly 68,000 clones, 85% to 95% of them present only once. This CDR3 contains 15 residues. J was trimmed by 0 bases and V by 2 bases; bases with no gene match: 0. Germline V lookup: CDR1 ENHRY, CDR2 SYGVKD. This clonotype originated in a human donor in good health. This chain joins TRBV10-3 and TRBJ2-3; 9 bases agree with TRBD2. The sequencing sample was made of T cells isolated from PBMCs. DNA of the CDR3: TGTGCCATCAGTGAGACTAGCGGGAGCACAGATACGCAGTATTTT. The encoded protein is CAISETSGSTDTQYF.